Listed below are T cell receptor beta chains from one sample, sequenced in a study of shared clonotypes between healthy human individuals. The protocol was immunoSEQ multiplex PCR, while the TCRdb copy is restricted to in-frame clones and leaves out a portion. Of about 990,000 clones in the sample, roughly 74% were seen once. The sequenced sample was memory CD4+ T cells from PBMCs. The source is a man between 18 and 29 years old in good health. Some clones in this sample may be carry-over from other donors' samples. Each CDR3 is given with its conserved first and last residue. Each record gives: CDR3 DNA, CDR3 protein, J gene, V gene, clone size, D gene. The D gene is left open where the match is weak. Some rows mark clone size as missing; the rest say once, few, many or name a class of expanded clone.

TGTGCCAGCAGCGGCATACAGGGCTTGAACACTGAAGCTTTCTTT	CASSGIQGLNTEAFF	TRBJ1-1	TRBV14	-	-
TGCGCCAGCAGAGCGGGGGTGGGTGACGAGCAGTACTTC	CASRAGVGDEQYF	TRBJ2-7	TRBV5-1	-	TRBD2
TGTGCCTGGAGTGTGACGGTCTATGGCTACACCTTC	CAWSVTVYGYTF	TRBJ1-2	TRBV30	-	-
TGTGCCAGCAGCACCGGGCCTTCAGCGGGGGATACGCAGTATTTT	CASSTGPSAGDTQYF	TRBJ2-3	TRBV9	-	TRBD2
TGTGCCAGCTCACCGGCGACAGATACGCAGTATTTT	CASSPATDTQYF	TRBJ2-3	TRBV18	-	-
TGTGCCAGCAGCCCCCGACAGGGGGCGAATACAGGCTACACCTTC	CASSPRQGANTGYTF	TRBJ1-2	TRBV9	few	TRBD1
TGTGCCAGCAGCCAAGGTAGGGACAGACCCTACGAGCAGTACTTC	CASSQGRDRPYEQYF	TRBJ2-7	TRBV4-2	-	TRBD1
TGTGCCACCAGCAGCCTTACAGGGGCCGGGGAGCTGTTTTTC	CATSSLTGAGELFF	TRBJ2-2	TRBV15	-	TRBD1
TGTGCCAGCAGCCAAGCCAACTATGGCTACACCTTC	CASSQANYGYTF	TRBJ1-2	TRBV14	-	-
TGTGCCAGCAGCTTAGCTCGACTAGCGGGAGGGATAGAGACCCAGTACTTC	CASSLARLAGGIETQYF	TRBJ2-5	TRBV7-2	few	TRBD2
TGCGCCAGCAGCCAAGACGGAGGTGGTGGCTACACCTTC	CASSQDGGGGYTF	TRBJ1-2	TRBV4-1	-	-
TGTGCCAGCAGCCCCGTAAGGCAGAACACTGAAGCTTTCTTT	CASSPVRQNTEAFF	TRBJ1-1	TRBV11-2	-	-
TGCGCCAGCAGAGGAGGGACTAGCGGGAATCTGGACGAGCAGTACTTC	CASRGGTSGNLDEQYF	TRBJ2-7	TRBV5-1	-	TRBD2
TGTGCCAGCAGCCTGAGGACTAGCGGGAGCCGCGAGCAGTACTTC	CASSLRTSGSREQYF	TRBJ2-7	TRBV5-4	-	TRBD2
TGCGCCAGCAGCGCCAGGTATCCTAATGAAAAACTGTTTTTT	CASSARYPNEKLFF	TRBJ1-4	TRBV5-1	-	-
TGTGCCAGCAGGCGATGGACAGGGGGCGGGTACGAGCAGTACTTC	CASRRWTGGGYEQYF	TRBJ2-7	TRBV6-5	-	TRBD1